The clone carrying this T cell receptor (beta chain) showed up just a few times. Time point in this sample: blood at routine non-recurrence follow-up after resection. The record originates from a study of spatial heterogeneity in lung cancer. Whole-study context: Detection consistently yielded more beta chains than alpha chains.

V lost 9 bases and J lost 7, with 22 bases in between. CDR1 is MDHEN and CDR2 is SYDVKM in the germline V gene. This CDR3 comprises 14 residues. TCRdb processed the 5' RACE reads anew with MiXCR; each CDR3 protein has one entry. The sample lists about 46,000 distinct CDR3 sequences; 10% to 15% were seen once. V usage is TRBV28 and J usage is TRBJ2-7; D is perhaps TRBD2 (5 bases). This clonotype was sampled from a male donor with early-stage non-small cell lung cancer. Sequences were derived from PBMCs, sampled at follow-up. The CDR3, as DNA: TGTGCCAGTTCTGTCGGGTCCCCCTCGGGGGAGCAGTACTTC. It yields the protein CASSVGSPSGEQYF.